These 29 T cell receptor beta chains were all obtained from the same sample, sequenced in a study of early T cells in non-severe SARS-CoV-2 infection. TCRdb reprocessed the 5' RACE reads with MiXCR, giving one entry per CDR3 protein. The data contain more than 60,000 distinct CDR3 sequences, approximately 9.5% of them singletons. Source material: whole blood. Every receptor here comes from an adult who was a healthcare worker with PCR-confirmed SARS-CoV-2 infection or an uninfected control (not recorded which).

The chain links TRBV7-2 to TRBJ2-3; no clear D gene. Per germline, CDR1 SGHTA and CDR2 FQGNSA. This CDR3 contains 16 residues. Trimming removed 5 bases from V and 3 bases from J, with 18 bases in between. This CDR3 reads CASSRLPHSATDTQYF. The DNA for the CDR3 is TGTGCCAGCAGCCGCCTTCCGCATTCAGCAACAGATACGCAGTATTTT.

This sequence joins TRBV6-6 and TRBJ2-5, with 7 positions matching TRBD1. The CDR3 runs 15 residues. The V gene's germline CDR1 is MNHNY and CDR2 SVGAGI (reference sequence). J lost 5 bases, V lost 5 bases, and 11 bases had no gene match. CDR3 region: CASSHGAGGRETQYF. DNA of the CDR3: TGTGCCAGCAGTCACGGGGCAGGGGGTCGGGAGACCCAGTACTTC.

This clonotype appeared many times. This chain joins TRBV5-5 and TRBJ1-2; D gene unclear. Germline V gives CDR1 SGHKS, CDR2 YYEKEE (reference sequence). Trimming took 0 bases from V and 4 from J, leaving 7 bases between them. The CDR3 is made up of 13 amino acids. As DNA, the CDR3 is TGTGCCAGCAGCTTGGCGCCCGCCTATGGCTACACCTTC. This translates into CASSLAPAYGYTF.

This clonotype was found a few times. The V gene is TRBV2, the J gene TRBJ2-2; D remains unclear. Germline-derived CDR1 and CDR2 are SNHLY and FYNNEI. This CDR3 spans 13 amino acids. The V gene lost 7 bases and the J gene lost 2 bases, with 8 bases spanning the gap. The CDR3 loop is CASTYSNTGELFF. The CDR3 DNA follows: TGTGCCAGCACCTATTCAAACACCGGGGAGCTGTTTTTT.

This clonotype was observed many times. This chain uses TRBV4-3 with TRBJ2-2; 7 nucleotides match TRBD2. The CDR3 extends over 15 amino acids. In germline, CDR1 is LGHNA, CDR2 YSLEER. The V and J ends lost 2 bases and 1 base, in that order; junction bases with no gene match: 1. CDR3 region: CASSQLAENTGELFF. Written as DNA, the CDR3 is TGCGCCAGCAGCCAACTAGCGGAGAACACCGGGGAGCTGTTTTTT.

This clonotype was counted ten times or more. This CDR3 reads CASSLLPNQPQHF. The CDR3, as DNA: TGTGCCAGCAGCTTACTCCCCAATCAGCCCCAGCATTTT. The rearrangement joins TRBV7-8 to TRBJ1-5, with no clear D. CDR1 SGHVS and CDR2 FQNEAQ come from the germline V gene. This CDR3 is built from 13 residues. V gave up 2 bases and J gave up 3 bases, with 5 bases separating them.

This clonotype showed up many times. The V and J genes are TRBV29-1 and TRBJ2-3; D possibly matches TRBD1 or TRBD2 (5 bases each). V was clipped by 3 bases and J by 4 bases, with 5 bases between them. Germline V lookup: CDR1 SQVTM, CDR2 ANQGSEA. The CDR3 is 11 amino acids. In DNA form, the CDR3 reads TGCAGCGTTGAGGGGGCAGATACGCAGTATTTT. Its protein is CSVEGADTQYF.

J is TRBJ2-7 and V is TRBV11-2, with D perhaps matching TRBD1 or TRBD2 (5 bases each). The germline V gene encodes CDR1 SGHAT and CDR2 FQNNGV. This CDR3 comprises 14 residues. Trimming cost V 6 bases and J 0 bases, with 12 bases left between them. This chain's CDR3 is CASRSGTVSYEQYF. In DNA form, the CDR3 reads TGTGCCAGCAGGTCCGGGACGGTCTCCTACGAGCAGTACTTC.

The CDR3 protein is CASSSTSGILSNEQFF. The CDR3 region has the DNA TGTGCCAGCAGCTCGACTAGCGGGATCCTTTCCAATGAGCAGTTCTTC. This rearrangement joins TRBV7-3 to TRBJ2-1; 11 bases line up with TRBD2. Germline V CDR1 and CDR2: SGHTA, FQGTGA. Trimming at V came to 4 bases and at J to 6 bases, leaving 8 bases not matched to a gene. There are 16 residues in the CDR3.

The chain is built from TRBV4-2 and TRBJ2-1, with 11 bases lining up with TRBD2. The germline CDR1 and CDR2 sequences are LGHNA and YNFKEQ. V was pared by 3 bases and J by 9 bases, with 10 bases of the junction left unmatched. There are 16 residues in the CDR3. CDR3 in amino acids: CASSQDPGLAVGEQFF. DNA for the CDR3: TGTGCCAGCAGCCAGGATCCGGGACTAGCGGTTGGTGAGCAGTTCTTC.

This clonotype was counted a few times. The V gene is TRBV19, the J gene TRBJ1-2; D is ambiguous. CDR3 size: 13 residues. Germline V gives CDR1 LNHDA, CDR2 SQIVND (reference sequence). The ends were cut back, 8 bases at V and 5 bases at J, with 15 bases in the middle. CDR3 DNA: TGTGCCAGTTTATTGAGCATCGGATATGGCTACACCTTC. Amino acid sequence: CASLLSIGYGYTF.

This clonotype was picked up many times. CDR3 protein: CASSTSGRSDEQFF. The CDR3 DNA reads TGTGCCAGCAGTACTAGCGGGAGGTCTGATGAGCAGTTCTTC. The chain carries TRBV6-1 and TRBJ2-1, with 12 bases fitting TRBD2. CDR1 is MNHNS, CDR2 SASEGT, per germline. J gave up 8 bases and V 5 bases, and 4 bases lay outside the gene matches. The CDR3 runs 14 residues.

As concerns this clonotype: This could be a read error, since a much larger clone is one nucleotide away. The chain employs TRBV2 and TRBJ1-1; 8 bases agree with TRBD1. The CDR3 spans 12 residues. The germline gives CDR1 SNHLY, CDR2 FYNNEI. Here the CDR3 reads CASSADRGEALF. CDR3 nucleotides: TGTGCCAGCAGTGCCGACAGGGGTGAAGCTCTCTTT.

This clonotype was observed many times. This CDR3 is CASSFAGVSNEQFF. The DNA of the CDR3 is TGTGCCAGCAGCTTCGCGGGAGTCTCCAATGAGCAGTTCTTC. The gene calls are TRBV11-2 and TRBJ2-1; 7 bases match TRBD2. Trimming removed 3 bases from V and 6 bases from J; junction bases left unmatched: 5. The CDR3 runs 14 residues. The germline gives CDR1 SGHAT, CDR2 FQNNGV.

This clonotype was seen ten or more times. Written as DNA, the CDR3 is TGCGCCAGCAGCCCGATAGCGGGGGGACAAGAGACCCAGTACTTC. It codes for CASSPIAGGQETQYF. The V and J genes are TRBV4-1 and TRBJ2-5; 10 positions agree with TRBD2. This CDR3 contains 15 residues. The V gene's germline CDR1 is MGHRA and CDR2 YSYEKL. The ends lost 4 bases at V and 2 bases at J; junction bases unmatched: 4.

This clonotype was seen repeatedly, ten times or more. The CDR3: CASSQDATGYEQYF. CDR3 nucleotides: TGCGCCAGCAGCCAAGATGCGACGGGTTACGAGCAGTACTTC. J is TRBJ2-7 and V is TRBV4-1, with D uncertain. Per germline, CDR1 MGHRA and CDR2 YSYEKL. Trimming removed 0 bases from V and 4 bases from J, with 10 bases in between. This CDR3 is 14 amino acids long.

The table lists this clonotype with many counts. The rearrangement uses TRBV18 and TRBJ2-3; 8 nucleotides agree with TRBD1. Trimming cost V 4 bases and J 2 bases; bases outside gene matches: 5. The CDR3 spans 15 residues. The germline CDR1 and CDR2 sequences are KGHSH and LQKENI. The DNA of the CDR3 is TGTGCCAGCTCACGGGGACAGGTGGACACAGATACGCAGTATTTT. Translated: CASSRGQVDTDTQYF.

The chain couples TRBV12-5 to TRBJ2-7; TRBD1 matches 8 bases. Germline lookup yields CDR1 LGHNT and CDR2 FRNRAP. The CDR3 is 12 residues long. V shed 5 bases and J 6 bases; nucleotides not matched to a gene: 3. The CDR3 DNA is TGTGCTAGTGGTAGGACAGGGCGCGAGCAGTACTTC. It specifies CASGRTGREQYF.

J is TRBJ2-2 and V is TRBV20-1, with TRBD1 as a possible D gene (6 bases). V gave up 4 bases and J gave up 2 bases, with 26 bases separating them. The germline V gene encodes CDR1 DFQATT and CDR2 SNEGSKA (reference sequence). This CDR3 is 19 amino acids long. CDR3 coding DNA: TGCAGTGCTATAAATAACAGGGCCCTCATGAAACCTAACACCGGGGAGCTGTTTTTT. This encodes CSAINNRALMKPNTGELFF.

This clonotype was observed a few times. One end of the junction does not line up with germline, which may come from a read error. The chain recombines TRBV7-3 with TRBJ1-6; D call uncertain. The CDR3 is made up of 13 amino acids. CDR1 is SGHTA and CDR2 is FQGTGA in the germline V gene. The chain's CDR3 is CASAGGYNSPLHF. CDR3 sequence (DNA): TGTGCCAGCGCGGGAGGCTATAATTCACCCCTCCATTTT.

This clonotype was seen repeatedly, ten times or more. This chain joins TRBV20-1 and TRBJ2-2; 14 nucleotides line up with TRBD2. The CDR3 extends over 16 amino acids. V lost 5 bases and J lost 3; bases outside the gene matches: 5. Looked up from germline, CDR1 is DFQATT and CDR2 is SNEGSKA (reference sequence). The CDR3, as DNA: TGCAGTGCTGGGACTAGCGGGAGTTACGACACCGGGGAGCTGTTTTTT. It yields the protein CSAGTSGSYDTGELFF.

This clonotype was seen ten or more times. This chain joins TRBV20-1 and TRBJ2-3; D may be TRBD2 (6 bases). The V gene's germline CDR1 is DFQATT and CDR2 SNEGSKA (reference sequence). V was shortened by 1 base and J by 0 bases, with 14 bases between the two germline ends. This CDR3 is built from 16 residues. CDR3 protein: CSARGLASVSTDTQYF. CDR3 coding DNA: TGCAGTGCTAGAGGGTTGGCTAGCGTAAGCACAGATACGCAGTATTTT.

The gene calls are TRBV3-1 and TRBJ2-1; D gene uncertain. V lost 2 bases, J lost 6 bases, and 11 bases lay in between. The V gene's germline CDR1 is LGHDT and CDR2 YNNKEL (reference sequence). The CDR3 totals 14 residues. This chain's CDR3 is CASSQNPGSNEQFF. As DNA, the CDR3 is TGTGCCAGCAGCCAAAATCCGGGTTCCAATGAGCAGTTCTTC.

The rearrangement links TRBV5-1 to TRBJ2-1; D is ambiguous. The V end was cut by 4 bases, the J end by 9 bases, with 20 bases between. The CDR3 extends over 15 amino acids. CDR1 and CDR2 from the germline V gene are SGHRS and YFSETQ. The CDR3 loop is CASSRTVDPNSEQFF. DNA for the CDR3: TGCGCCAGCAGCAGAACAGTAGACCCCAACAGTGAGCAGTTCTTC.

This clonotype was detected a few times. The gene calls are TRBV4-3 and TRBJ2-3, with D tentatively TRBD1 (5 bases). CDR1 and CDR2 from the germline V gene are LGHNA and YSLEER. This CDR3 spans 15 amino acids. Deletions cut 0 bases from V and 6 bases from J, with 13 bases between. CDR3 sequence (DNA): TGCGCCAGCAGCCAAGATCCAGGGCCGTGGGATACGCAGTATTTT. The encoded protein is CASSQDPGPWDTQYF.

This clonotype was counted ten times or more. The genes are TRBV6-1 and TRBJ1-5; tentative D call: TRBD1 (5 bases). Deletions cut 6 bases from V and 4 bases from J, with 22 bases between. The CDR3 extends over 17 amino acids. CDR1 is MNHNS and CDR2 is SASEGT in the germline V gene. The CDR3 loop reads CASRLGPKTSDNQPQHF. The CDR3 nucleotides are TGTGCCAGCAGACTGGGACCGAAAACCTCTGATAATCAGCCCCAGCATTTT.

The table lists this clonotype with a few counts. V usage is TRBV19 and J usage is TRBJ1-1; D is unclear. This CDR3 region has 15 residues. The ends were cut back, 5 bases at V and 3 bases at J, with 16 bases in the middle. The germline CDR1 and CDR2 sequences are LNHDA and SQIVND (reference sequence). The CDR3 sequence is CASSLDGSGYTEAFF. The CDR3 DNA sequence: TGTGCCAGTAGTCTCGACGGGAGTGGTTACACTGAAGCTTTCTTT.

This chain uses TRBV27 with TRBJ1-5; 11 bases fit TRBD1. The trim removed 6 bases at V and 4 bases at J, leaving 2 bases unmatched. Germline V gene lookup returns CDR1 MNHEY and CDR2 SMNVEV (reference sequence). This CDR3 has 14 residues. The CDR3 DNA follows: TGTGCCAGCAGACGGGACAGGGGGAATCAGCCCCAGCATTTT. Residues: CASRRDRGNQPQHF.

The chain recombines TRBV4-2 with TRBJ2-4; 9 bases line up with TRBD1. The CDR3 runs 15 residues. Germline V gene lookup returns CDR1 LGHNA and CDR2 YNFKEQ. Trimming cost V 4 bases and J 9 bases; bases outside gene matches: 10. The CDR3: CASSLDRGGKTIQYF. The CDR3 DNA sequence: TGTGCCAGCAGCCTCGACAGGGGGGGAAAGACCATTCAGTACTTC.